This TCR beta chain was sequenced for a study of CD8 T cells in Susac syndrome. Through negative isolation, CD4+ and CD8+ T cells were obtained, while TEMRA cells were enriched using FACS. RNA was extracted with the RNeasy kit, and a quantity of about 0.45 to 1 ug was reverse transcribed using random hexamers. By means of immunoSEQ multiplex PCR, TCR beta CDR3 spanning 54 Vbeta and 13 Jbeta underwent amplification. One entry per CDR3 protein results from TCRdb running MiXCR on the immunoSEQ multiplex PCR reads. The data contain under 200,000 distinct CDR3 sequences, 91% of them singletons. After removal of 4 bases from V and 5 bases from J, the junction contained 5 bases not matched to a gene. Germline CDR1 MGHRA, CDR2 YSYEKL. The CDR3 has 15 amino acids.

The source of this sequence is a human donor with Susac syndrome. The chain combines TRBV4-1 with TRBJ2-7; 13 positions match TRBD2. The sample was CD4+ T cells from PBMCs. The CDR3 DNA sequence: TGCGCCAGCAGCCTTACTGGACTAGCGGGGGACGAGCAGTACTTC. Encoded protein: CASSLTGLAGDEQYF.